The clone carrying this T cell receptor (beta chain) was counted between two and nine times. Its antigen is not known. The data originate from a study of identical twins. Regarding the study as a whole: Insertions were fewer in abundant cord blood beta clonotypes, whereas memory repertoires showed none of this pattern.

One entry per CDR3 protein results from TCRdb running MiXCR on the 5' RACE reads. The sample lists hundreds of thousands of distinct CDR3 sequences, approximately 13% occurring once. V was shortened by 7 bases and J by 3 bases, with 11 bases between the two germline ends. The V gene's germline CDR1 is WSHSY and CDR2 SAAADI. This CDR3 is built from 13 residues. This sample was shared with a second study, whose subject was yellow fever vaccine responses in identical twins.

This chain links TRBV10-2 with TRBJ2-3, with unresolved D. The sequenced sample consisted of CD8+ T cells sorted from blood. This receptor was obtained from a woman aged 18-35 years in good health. In DNA, the CDR3 is TGCGCCAGCACCAGACCCGTAACAGATACGCAGTATTTT. Translated: CASTRPVTDTQYF.